This TCR beta chain is from a study of control samples from healthy donors and cancer patients. The table came from immunoSEQ multiplex PCR; TCRdb's copy has only in-frame clones and leaves some out. The sample holds about 100,000 clones, around four fifths seen once. The CDR3 is 14 residues long. Germline lookup yields CDR1 DFQATT and CDR2 SNEGSKA (reference sequence). Trimming took off 3 bases at V and 0 bases at J, with 9 bases between the two ends. Sequenced sample: blood. The chain recombines TRBV20-1 with TRBJ1-3; D remains unclear. This clonotype was obtained from a man between 18 and 29 years old in good health. This CDR3 is CSASAIASGNTIYF. DNA of the CDR3: TGCAGTGCTAGTGCCATAGCCTCTGGAAACACCATATATTTT.